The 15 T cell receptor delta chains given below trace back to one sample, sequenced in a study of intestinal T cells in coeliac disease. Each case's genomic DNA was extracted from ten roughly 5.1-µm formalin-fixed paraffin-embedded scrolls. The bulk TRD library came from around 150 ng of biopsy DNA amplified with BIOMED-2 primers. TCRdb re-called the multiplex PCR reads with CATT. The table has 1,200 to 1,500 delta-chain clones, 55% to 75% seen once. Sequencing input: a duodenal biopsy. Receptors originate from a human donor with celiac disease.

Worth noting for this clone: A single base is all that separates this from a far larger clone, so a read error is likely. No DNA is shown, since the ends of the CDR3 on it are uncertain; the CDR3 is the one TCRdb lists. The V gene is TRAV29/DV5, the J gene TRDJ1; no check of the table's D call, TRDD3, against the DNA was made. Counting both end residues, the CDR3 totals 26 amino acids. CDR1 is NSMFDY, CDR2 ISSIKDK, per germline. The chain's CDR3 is CSVLLCSSTQPISFLSSGAYTDKLIF.

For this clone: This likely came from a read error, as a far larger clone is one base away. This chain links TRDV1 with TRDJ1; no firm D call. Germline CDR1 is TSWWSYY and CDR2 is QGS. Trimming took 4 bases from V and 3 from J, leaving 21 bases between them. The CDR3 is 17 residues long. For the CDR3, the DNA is TGTGCTCTTGGGGGACTAATCCTCCCAGATATGGCCGATAAACTCATCTTT. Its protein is CALGGLILPDMADKLIF.

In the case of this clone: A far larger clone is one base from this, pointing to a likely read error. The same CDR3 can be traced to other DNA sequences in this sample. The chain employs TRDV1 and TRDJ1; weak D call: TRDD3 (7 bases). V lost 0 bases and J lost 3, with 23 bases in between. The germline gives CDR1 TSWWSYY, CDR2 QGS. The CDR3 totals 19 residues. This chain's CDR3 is CALGELSYPRWGTPDKLIF. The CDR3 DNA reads TGTGCTCTTGGGGAACTATCCTACCCCCGGTGGGGGACCCCCGATAAACTCATCTTT.

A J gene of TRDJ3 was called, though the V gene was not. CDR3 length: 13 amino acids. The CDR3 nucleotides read TGCGCTCGAAGCTCCTGGGACACCCGACAGATGTTTTTC. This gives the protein CARSSWDTRQMFF.

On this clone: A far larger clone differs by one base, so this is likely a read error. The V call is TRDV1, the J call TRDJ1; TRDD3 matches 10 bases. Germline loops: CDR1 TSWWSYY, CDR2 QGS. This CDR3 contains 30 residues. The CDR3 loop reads CALEELYRGVVWSLESLALLGDLKADKLIF. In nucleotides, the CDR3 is TGTGCTCTTGAGGAACTTTACAGAGGGGTCGTGTGGTCCCTAGAATCTCTAGCGCTACTGGGGGATCTTAAGGCCGATAAACTCATCTTT.

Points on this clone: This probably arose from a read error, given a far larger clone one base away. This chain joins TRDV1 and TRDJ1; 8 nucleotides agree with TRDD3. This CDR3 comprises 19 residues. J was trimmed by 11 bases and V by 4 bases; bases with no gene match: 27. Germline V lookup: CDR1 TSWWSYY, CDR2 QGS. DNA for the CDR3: TGTGCTCTTGGGGGACTCCTATCTATCTCCACAGGGGATACAGGGGGTCTCATCTTT. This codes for CALGGLLSISTGDTGGLIF.

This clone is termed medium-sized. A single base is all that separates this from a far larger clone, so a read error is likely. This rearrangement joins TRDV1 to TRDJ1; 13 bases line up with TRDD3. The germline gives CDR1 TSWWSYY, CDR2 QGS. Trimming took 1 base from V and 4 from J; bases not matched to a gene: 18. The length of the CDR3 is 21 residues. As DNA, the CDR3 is TGTGCTCTTGGGGAACAAGTTCTCAGCTCCCGTACTGGGGGATACGGCGATAAACTCATCTTT. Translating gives CALGEQVLSSRTGGYGDKLIF.

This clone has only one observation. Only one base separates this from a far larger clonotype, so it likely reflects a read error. The chain's CDR3 is CACDTVGDTSWDTRQMFF. The DNA of the CDR3 is TGTGCCTGTGACACCGTGGGGGATACCTCCTGGGACACCCGACAGATGTTTTTC. V and J are TRDV2 and TRDJ3; 10 positions match TRDD3. V dropped 0 bases and J dropped 0; count of bases not matched to a gene: 1. This CDR3 comprises 18 residues. Germline assignment: CDR1 GEAIGNYY and CDR2 EKD.

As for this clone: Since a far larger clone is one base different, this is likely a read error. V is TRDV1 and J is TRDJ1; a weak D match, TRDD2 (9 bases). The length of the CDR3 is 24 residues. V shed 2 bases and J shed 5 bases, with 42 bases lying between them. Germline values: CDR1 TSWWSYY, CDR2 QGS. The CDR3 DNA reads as TGTGCTCTTGGGGAAAGGCCTTCCTACGGCCCCTTTGCTGGGGGAACCTTGGACGAGGATAAACTCATCTTT. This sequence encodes CALGERPSYGPFAGGTLDEDKLIF.

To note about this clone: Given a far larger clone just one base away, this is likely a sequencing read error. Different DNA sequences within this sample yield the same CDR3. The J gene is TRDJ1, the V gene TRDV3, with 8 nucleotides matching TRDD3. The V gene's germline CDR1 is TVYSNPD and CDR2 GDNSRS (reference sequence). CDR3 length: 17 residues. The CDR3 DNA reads TGTGCCTCTACATCCTGTAATAACTGGGGGGGTCGCGATAAGCTCATCTTT. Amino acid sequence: CASTSCNNWGGRDKLIF. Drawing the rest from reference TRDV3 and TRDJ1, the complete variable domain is CDKVTQSSPDQTVASGSEVVLLCTYDTVYSNPDLFWYRIRPDYSFQFVFYGDNSRSEGADFTQGRFSVKHILTQKAFHLVISPVRTEDSATYYCASTSCNNWGGRDKLIFGKGTRVTVEP.

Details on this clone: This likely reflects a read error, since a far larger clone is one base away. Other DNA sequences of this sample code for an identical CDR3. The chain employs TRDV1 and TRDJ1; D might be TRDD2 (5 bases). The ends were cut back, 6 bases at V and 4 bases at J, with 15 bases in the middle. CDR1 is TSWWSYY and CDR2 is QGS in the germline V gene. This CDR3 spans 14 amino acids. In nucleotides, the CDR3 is TGTGCTCTTGGAGCCTTCTATAACAGCGATAAACTCATCTTT. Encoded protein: CALGAFYNSDKLIF.

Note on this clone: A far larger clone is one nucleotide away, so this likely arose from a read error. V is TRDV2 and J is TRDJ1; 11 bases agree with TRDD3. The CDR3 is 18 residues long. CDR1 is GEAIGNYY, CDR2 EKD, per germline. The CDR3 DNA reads TGTGCCTGTGACACCCACCTACTGGGGGATAGAGCCGCCGATGAACTCATCTTT. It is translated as CACDTHLLGDRAADELIF.

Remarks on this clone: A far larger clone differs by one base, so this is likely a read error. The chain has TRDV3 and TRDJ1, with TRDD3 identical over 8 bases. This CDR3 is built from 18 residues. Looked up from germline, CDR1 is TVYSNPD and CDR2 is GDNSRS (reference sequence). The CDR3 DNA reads TGTGCCTTTGTCGGTCCTACCAGTACTGGGGGGTACACCAATAAACTCATCTTT. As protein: CAFVGPTSTGGYTNKLIF.

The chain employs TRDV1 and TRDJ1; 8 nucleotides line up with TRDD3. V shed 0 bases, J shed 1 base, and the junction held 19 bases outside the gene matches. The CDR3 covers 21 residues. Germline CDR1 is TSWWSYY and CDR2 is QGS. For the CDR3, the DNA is TGTGCTCTTGGGGAACTTCGGAGGGTTGGGCGTTGGGGGATTTTCACCGATAAACTCATCTTT. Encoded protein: CALGELRRVGRWGIFTDKLIF.

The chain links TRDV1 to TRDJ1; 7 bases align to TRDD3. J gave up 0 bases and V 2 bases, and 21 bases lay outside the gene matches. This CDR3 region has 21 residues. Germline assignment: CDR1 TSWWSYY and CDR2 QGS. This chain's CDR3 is CALGESMPYWGTKLYTDKLIF. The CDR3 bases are TGTGCTCTTGGGGAAAGCATGCCGTACTGGGGAACTAAATTGTACACCGATAAACTCATCTTT.